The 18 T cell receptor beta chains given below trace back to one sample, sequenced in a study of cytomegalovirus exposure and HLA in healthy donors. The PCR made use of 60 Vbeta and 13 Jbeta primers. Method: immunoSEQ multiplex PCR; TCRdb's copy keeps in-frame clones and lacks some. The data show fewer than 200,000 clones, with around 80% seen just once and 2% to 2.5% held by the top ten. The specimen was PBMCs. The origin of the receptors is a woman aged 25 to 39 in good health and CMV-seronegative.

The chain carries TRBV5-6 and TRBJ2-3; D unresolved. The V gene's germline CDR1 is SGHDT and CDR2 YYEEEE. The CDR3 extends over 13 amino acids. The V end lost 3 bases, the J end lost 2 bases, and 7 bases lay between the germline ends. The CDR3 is CASSSEITDTQYF. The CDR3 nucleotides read TGTGCCAGCAGCTCGGAGATCACAGATACGCAGTATTTT.

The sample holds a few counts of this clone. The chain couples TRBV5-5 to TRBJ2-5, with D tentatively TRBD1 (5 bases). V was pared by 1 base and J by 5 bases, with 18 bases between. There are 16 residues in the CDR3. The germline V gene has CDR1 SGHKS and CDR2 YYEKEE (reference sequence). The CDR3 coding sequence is TGTGCCAGCAGCTTGCGTCAGGGTGTTAATGCGGAGACCCAGTACTTC. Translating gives CASSLRQGVNAETQYF.

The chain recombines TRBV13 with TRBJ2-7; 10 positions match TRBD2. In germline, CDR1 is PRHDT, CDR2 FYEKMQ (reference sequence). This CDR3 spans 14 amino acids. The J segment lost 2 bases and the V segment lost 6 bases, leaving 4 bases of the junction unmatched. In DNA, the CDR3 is TGTGCCAGCAGGCCAGCGGGAGGGCCCTACGAGCAGTACTTC. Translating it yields CASRPAGGPYEQYF.

The CDR3 bases are TGTGCCAGTAGAGCCGATACGGGGACAGGGGTCGGCCAGCCCCAGCATTTT. Protein: CASRADTGTGVGQPQHF. The chain links TRBV19 to TRBJ1-5; 10 positions agree with TRBD1. Germline V gene sequence: CDR1 LNHDA, CDR2 SQIVND (reference sequence). The CDR3 has 17 residues. Germline trimming cut 6 bases from V and 7 bases from J; bases unmatched to any gene: 15. The whole variable domain, filled in from reference TRBV19 and TRBJ1-5, reads DGGITQSPKYLFRKEGQNVTLSCEQNLNHDAMYWYRQDPGQGLRLIYYSQIVNDFQKGDIAEGYSVSREKKESFPLTVTSAQKNPTAFYLCASRADTGTGVGQPQHFGDGTRLSIL.

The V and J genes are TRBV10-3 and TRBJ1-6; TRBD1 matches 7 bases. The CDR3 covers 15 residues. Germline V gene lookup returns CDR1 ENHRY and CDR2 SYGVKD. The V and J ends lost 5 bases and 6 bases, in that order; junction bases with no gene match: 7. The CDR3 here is CAISQRGLSNSPLHF. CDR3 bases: TGTGCCATCAGTCAAAGGGGGCTGAGTAATTCACCCCTCCACTTT.

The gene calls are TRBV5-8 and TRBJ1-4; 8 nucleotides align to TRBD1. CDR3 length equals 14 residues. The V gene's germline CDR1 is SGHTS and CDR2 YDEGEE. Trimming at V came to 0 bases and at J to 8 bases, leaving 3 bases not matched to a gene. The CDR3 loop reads CASSLGTGREKLFF. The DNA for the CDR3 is TGTGCCAGCAGCTTGGGGACAGGGCGAGAAAAACTGTTTTTT.

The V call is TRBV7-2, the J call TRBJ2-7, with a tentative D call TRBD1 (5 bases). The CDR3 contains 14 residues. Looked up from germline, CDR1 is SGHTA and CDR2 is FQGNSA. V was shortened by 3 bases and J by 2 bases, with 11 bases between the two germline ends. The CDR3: CASSFSAGTYEQYF. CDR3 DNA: TGTGCCAGCAGCTTCTCGGCAGGGACCTACGAGCAGTACTTC.

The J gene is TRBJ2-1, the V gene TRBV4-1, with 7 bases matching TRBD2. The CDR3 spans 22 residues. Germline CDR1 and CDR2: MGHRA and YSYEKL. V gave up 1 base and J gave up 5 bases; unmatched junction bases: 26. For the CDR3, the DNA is TGCGCCAGCAGCCAAGTTGAAGCCTCCTTGATTTACCGGGACTATTTAGACAATGAGCAGTTCTTC. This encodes CASSQVEASLIYRDYLDNEQFF.

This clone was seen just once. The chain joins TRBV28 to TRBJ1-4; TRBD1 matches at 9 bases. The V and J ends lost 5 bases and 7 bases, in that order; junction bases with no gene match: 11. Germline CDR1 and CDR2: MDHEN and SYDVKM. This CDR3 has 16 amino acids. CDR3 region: CASSKIRQGGIEKLFF. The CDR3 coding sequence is TGTGCCAGCAGTAAGATCCGACAGGGGGGAATTGAAAAACTGTTTTTT.

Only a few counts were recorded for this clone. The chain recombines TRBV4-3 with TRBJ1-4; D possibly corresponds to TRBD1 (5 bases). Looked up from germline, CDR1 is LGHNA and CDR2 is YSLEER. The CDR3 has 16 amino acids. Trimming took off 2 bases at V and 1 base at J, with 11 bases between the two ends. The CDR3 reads CASSQQAQGTNEKLFF. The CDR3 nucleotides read TGCGCCAGCAGCCAACAAGCCCAGGGAACTAATGAAAAACTGTTTTTT.

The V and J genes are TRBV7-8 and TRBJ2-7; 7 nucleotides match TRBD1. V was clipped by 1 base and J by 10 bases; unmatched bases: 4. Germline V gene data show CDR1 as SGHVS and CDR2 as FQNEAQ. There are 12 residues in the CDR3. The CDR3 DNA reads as TGTGCCAGCAGCTTAGAAAGGACAGGACAGTACTTC. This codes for CASSLERTGQYF. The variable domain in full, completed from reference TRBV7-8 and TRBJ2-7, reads GAGVSQSPRYKVAKRGQDVALRCDPISGHVSLFWYQQALGQGPEFLTYFQNEAQLDKSGLPSDRFFAERPEGSVSTLKIQRTQQEDSAVYLCASSLERTGQYFGPGTRLTVT.

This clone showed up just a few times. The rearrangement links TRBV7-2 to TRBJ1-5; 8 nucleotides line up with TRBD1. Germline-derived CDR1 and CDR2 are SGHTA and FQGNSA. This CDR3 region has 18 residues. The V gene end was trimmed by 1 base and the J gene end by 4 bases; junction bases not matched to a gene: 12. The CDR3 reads CASSLVPGDRLVNQPQHF. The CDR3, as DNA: TGTGCCAGCAGCTTAGTGCCTGGGGACAGGCTCGTAAATCAGCCCCAGCATTTT.

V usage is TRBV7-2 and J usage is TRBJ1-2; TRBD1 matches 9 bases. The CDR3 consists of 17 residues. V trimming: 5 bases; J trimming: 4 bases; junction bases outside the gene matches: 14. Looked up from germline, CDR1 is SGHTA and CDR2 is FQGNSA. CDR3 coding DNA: TGTGCCAGCAGCGATAACTACAGGGGGCATCGGATCTATGGCTACACCTTC. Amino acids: CASSDNYRGHRIYGYTF.

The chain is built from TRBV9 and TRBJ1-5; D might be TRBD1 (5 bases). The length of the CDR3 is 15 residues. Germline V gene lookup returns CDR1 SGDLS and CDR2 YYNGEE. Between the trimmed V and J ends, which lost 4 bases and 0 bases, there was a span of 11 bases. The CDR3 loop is CASSRGGNSNQPQHF. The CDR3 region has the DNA TGTGCCAGCAGCCGGGGGGGGAATAGCAATCAGCCCCAGCATTTT. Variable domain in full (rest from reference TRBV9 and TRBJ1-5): DSGVTQTPKHLITATGQRVTLRCSPRSGDLSVYWYQQSLDQGLQFLIQYYNGEERAKGNILERFSAQQFPDLHSELNLSSLELGDSALYFCASSRGGNSNQPQHFGDGTRLSIL.

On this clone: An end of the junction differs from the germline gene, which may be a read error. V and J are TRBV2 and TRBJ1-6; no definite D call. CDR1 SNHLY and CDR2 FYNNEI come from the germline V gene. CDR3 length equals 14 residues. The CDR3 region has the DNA TGTGCCAGCACTGAACGTGGTAGTTATTCACCCCTCCACTTT. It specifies CASTERGSYSPLHF.

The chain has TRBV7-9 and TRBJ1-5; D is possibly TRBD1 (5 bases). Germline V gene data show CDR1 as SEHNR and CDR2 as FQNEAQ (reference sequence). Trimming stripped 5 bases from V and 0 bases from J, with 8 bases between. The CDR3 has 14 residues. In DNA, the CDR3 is TGTGCCAGCAGCGGGAGGGGTAGCAATCAGCCCCAGCATTTT. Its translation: CASSGRGSNQPQHF.

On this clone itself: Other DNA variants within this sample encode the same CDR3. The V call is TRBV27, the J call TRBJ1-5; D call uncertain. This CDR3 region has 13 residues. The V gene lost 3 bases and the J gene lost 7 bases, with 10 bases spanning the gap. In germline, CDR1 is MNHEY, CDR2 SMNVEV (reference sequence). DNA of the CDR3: TGTGCCAGCAGTTTGGCGGGCGGCCAGCCCCAGCATTTT. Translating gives CASSLAGGQPQHF.

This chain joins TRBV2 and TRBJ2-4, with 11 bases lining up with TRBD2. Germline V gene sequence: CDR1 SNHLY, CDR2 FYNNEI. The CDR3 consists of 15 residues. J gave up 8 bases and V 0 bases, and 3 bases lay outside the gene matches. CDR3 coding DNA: TGTGCCAGCAGTGAAGCACTAGCGGGAGTCTACATTCAGTACTTC. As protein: CASSEALAGVYIQYF.